The 3 T cell receptor beta chains presented below share a single source sample, sequenced in a study of CD8 T cells in ankylosing spondylitis. TCRdb used MiXCR to reprocess the 5' RACE reads, holding one entry per CDR3 protein. The sample yields approximately 300,000 distinct CDR3 sequences, around 21% seen once. Material for sequencing was blood, either unsorted or a sorted T cell fraction (not recorded which). These receptors originate from a female donor with ankylosing spondylitis or in good health (not recorded which).

The V and J genes are TRBV7-9 and TRBJ2-3, with D uncertain. Per germline, CDR1 SEHNR and CDR2 FQNEAQ (reference sequence). The CDR3 is made up of 14 amino acids. V was clipped by 1 base and J by 1 base, with 6 bases between them. In DNA, the CDR3 is TGTGCCAGCAGCTTAGATCCTCGCACAGATACGCAGTATTTT. Translation gives CASSLDPRTDTQYF. Looking up the rest from reference TRBV7-9 and TRBJ2-3 gives the full variable domain: DTGVSQNPRHKITKRGQNVTFRCDPISEHNRLYWYRQTLGQGPEFLTYFQNEAQLEKSRLLSDRFSAERPKGSFSTLEIQRTEQGDSAMYLCASSLDPRTDTQYFGPGTRLTVL.

This clonotype was seen repeatedly, ten times or more. The V call is TRBV12-3 or TRBV12-4, the J call TRBJ2-1, with 8 bases matching TRBD2. The CDR3 extends over 15 amino acids. V lost 3 bases and J lost 4; bases outside the gene matches: 5. In DNA, the CDR3 is TGTGCCAGCAGTTTGGGGACTAGTGGTTACAATGAGCAGTTCTTC. Translating it yields CASSLGTSGYNEQFF.

V and J are TRBV6-4 and TRBJ2-1; D gene uncertain. The CDR3 contains 13 residues. V lost 6 bases and J 9 bases, leaving 15 bases between the germline ends. Germline lookup yields CDR1 MRHNA and CDR2 SNTAGT. The CDR3 region is CASSPGPGGEQFF. The CDR3 DNA sequence: TGTGCCAGCAGCCCCGGGCCTGGCGGTGAGCAGTTCTTC.